This T cell receptor (beta chain) was found in a study of T-cell reconstitution after alpha-beta-depleted transplantation in children. Trimming stripped 6 bases from V and 0 bases from J, with 8 bases between. CDR1 SGHDN and CDR2 FVKESK come from the germline V gene. There are 13 residues in the CDR3. Preparation of the TCRbeta library was carried out with unique molecular identifiers. TCRdb used MiXCR to reprocess the PCR reads, holding one entry per CDR3 protein. The repertoire holds 550,000 to 800,000 distinct CDR3 sequences, around 12% seen once, with 0.79% in the top ten. The table lists this clonotype with many counts. The target antigen is unknown. Whole-study results and caveats: By about two months after transplant, alpha-beta T cells reportedly arose from several hundred graft clones that had expanded. When one year had passed after transplant, most T-cell counts and diversity came from newly produced T cells.

The V and J genes are TRBV14 and TRBJ1-1, with D possibly matching TRBD1 (5 bases). This receptor was taken from a girl aged 2-10 years with congenital amegakaryocytic thrombocytopenia, due to receive a stem cell transplant. The sequenced sample was PBMCs, obtained before TCRalphabeta/CD19-depleted stem cell transplant. CDR3: CASSQGVNTEAFF. The CDR3 DNA sequence: TGTGCCAGCAGTCAGGGTGTGAACACTGAAGCTTTCTTT.